The TCR beta chain described here comes from a study of beta chain features in type 1 diabetes. Study overall: Investigators examined more than 90 million sorted cells across all samples. Study-wide results and limits: Type 1 diabetes patients showed a moderate but significant shortening of TCRB CDR3s in all four CD4+ subsets.

Every isolated RNA sample was fully reverse transcribed, so sequencing captured expressed TCRB transcripts. Repertoires were generated with immunoSEQ multiplex PCR, while TCRdb's copy carries only in-frame clones and drops some. The sample includes over 200,000 clones, approximately 11% seen only once; the top ten take approximately 0.017%. Donors contributed one heparinised blood draw apiece, averaging roughly 0.12 L. Points on this clone: What it binds is not known.

Sequencing was performed on naive CD4+ T cells from blood. The TCR sequence derives from a man younger than 45 with type 1 diabetes.

CDR3 region: CAISATGSLGEKLFF. The CDR3, as DNA: TGTGCCATCAGTGCTACAGGGAGTTTGGGTGAAAAACTGTTTTTT. The J gene is TRBJ1-4, the V gene TRBV10-3; a weak D match, TRBD1 (6 bases). Germline loops: CDR1 ENHRY, CDR2 SYGVKD. Between the trimmed V and J ends, which lost 4 bases and 7 bases, there was a span of 16 bases. The length of the CDR3 is 15 residues.